These T cell receptor beta chains were read from a single sample in a study of blood T cell repertoires in COVID-19. TCRdb's copy holds only in-frame clones and misses some; the assay was immunoSEQ multiplex PCR. The sample holds 300,000 to 400,000 clones; 85% to 90% are singletons and the top ten take about 1%. The sequenced sample was PBMCs or T cells enriched from blood (not recorded which). These receptors were obtained from a man younger than 30 who had recovered from COVID-19. The CDR3 runs from the conserved cysteine through the conserved F or W. D genes are given only for firm matches. The size of a clone is reported for some rows only, either as once, few or many, or as a class for expanded clones.

d_gene,v_gene,abundance,j_gene,CDR3nt,CDR3aa
TRBD2,TRBV6-5,-,TRBJ2-7,TGTGCCAGCAGGGGGCTAGCGGCCTTCTACGAGCAGTACTTC,CASRGLAAFYEQYF
-,TRBV27,-,TRBJ2-1,TGTGCCAGCAGCTCCCGCTTTTGGACTGACTCCTACAATGAGCAGTTCTTC,CASSSRFWTDSYNEQFF
-,TRBV28,once,TRBJ1-4,TGTGCCAGCAGTTTAGGGAGTGCGGGAAGGGGTAATGAAAAACTGTTTTTT,CASSLGSAGRGNEKLFF
-,TRBV11-3,-,TRBJ2-1,TGTGCCAGCAGCTTAGATCTCCTTAATGAGCAGTTCTTC,CASSLDLLNEQFF
-,TRBV5-6,-,TRBJ2-5,TGTGCCAGCAGCTCAAGGAGGGGACGGGCAGAGACCCAGTACTTC,CASSSRRGRAETQYF
TRBD1,TRBV11-2,-,TRBJ1-4,TGTGCCAGCAGCCCCTACAGGGGGCCGAATGAAAAACTGTTTTTT,CASSPYRGPNEKLFF
-,TRBV3-1/TRBV3-2,-,TRBJ1-2,TGTGCCAGCAGCCAAGAAGGGTTATTGCAATACCGGGAACCCGGGCGCTACACCTTC,CASSQEGLLQYREPGRYTF
-,TRBV24-1,-,TRBJ2-7,TGTGCCACCAGTGATTTAAGCAGGGAGGACTCCTACGAGCAGTACTTC,CATSDLSREDSYEQYF
-,TRBV9,-,TRBJ2-7,TGTGCCAGCAGCGTAGGTGGGGCCTTATACGAGCAGTACTTC,CASSVGGALYEQYF
TRBD1,TRBV7-9,-,TRBJ2-7,TGTGCCAGCAGCTACGGACAGGTAGGGTACGAGCAGTACTTC,CASSYGQVGYEQYF
TRBD1,TRBV3-1/TRBV3-2,-,TRBJ2-6,TGTGCCAGCAGCCCCGGAGACAGGGGAATAGCTGGGGCCAACGTCCTGACTTTC,CASSPGDRGIAGANVLTF
-,TRBV12-5,once,TRBJ1-1,TGTGCTAGTGGTTTGGTACGGATATCGGGGACTACTGGAAGAAACACTGAAGCTTTCTTT,CASGLVRISGTTGRNTEAFF
TRBD2,TRBV7-3,-,TRBJ2-1,TGTGCCAGCAGCTTAACGGGTAATAGCGGGGGTGAGCAGTTCTTC,CASSLTGNSGGEQFF
-,TRBV13,once,TRBJ1-6,TGTGCCAGCAGCTTAAATACAGACTATAATTCACCCCTCCACTTT,CASSLNTDYNSPLHF
-,TRBV5-1,-,TRBJ1-6,TGCGCCAGCAGCTTGGTTGGGGCTGGCGATTCACCCCTCCACTTT,CASSLVGAGDSPLHF
TRBD1,TRBV5-1,-,TRBJ1-5,TGCGCCAGCAGCTTGACAGGGGCCAATCAGCCCCAGCATTTT,CASSLTGANQPQHF
TRBD2,TRBV7-2,-,TRBJ2-2,TGTGCCAGCAGCTTAGCCCGGGAGGCCACCGGGGAGCTGTTTTTT,CASSLAREATGELFF
-,TRBV5-3,once,TRBJ1-5,TGTGCCAGAAGCTTAATATTCCTTCAGGATCAGCCCCAGCATTTT,CARSLIFLQDQPQHF
TRBD1,TRBV6-5,-,TRBJ1-6,TGTGCCAGCAGTTACTCTGCCGGGACAGCCTTCCACTTT,CASSYSAGTAFHF
-,TRBV15,-,TRBJ2-5,TGTGCCACCAGCAGGAGGTACCAAGAGACCCAGTACTTC,CATSRRYQETQYF
TRBD1,TRBV6-5,-,TRBJ1-5,TGTGCCAGCAGTCGACAGGGAGGCAATCAGCCCCAGCATTTT,CASSRQGGNQPQHF
-,TRBV24-1,-,TRBJ1-5,TGTGCCACCAGTGACGAGGCTAATCAGCCCCAGCATTTT,CATSDEANQPQHF
TRBD1,TRBV20-1,-,TRBJ1-4,TGCAGTGCTAGTTCACAGGGGGTTAGTGAAAAACTGTTTTTT,CSASSQGVSEKLFF
-,TRBV28,-,TRBJ1-5,TGTGCCAGCATCTTCTTGCGGAATAGCAATCAGCCCCAGCATTTT,CASIFLRNSNQPQHF
-,TRBV14,-,TRBJ2-6,TGTGCCAGCAGCCCGATCTATACTGGGGCCAACGTCCTGACTTTC,CASSPIYTGANVLTF
-,TRBV5-8,-,TRBJ1-1,TGTGCCAGCAGCCAGCCCAACACAGGACTGAACACTGAAGCTTTCTTT,CASSQPNTGLNTEAFF
TRBD2,TRBV4-1,-,TRBJ2-7,TGCGCCAGCAGCCAGGAGCGGGAGGTGGCCTACGAGCAGTACTTC,CASSQEREVAYEQYF
TRBD1,TRBV7-9,-,TRBJ1-5,TGTGCCAGCAGCCTTGGGACAGGGTATCAGCCCCAGCATTTT,CASSLGTGYQPQHF
-,TRBV11-3,-,TRBJ1-2,TGTGCCAGCACCACTAATCGGGGATGTACCTCTGGCTACACCTTC,CASTTNRGCTSGYTF
TRBD1,TRBV7-3,once,TRBJ1-6,TGTGCCAGCAGCTTCGGACAGGGGAATTCACCCCTCCACTTT,CASSFGQGNSPLHF
-,TRBV12-3/TRBV12-4,-,TRBJ1-2,TGTGCCAGCAGTTTTTCCAGACTCTATGGCTACACCTTC,CASSFSRLYGYTF
TRBD2,TRBV10-3,-,TRBJ2-4,TGTGCCATCAGTGAGGCGGGAGGTAGGGCCAAAAACATTCAGTACTTC,CAISEAGGRAKNIQYF
TRBD2,TRBV4-2,-,TRBJ2-3,TGTGCCAGCAGCCAAGAGATCTCACTAGCGGGGAACACAGATACGCAGTATTTT,CASSQEISLAGNTDTQYF
-,TRBV19,once,TRBJ1-4,TGTGCCAGTAAAAACACGCATGCAACTAATGAAAAACTGTTTTTT,CASKNTHATNEKLFF
TRBD1,TRBV19,few,TRBJ2-7,TGTGCCAGTAGTATCGGAGTTGGCGGGACAGGGTCCAACGAGCAGTACTTC,CASSIGVGGTGSNEQYF
-,TRBV19,-,TRBJ1-3,TGTGCCATGGGTGACAGAAGCTCTGGAAACACCATATATTTT,CAMGDRSSGNTIYF
-,TRBV15,-,TRBJ1-1,TGTGCCACCAGCTTTGACCGAGGGAAGAACACTGAAGCTTTCTTT,CATSFDRGKNTEAFF
TRBD2,TRBV15,-,TRBJ2-7,TGTGCCACCAGCACGACTAGCGGGAGATCTCACGAGCAGTACTTC,CATSTTSGRSHEQYF
-,TRBV18,-,TRBJ1-3,TGTGCCAGCTCACCATCAGGGGACGGAAACACCATATATTTT,CASSPSGDGNTIYF
-,TRBV18,few,TRBJ2-7,TGTGCCAGCTCACCGGTTGCAGGAAGCTCCTACGAGCAGTACTTC,CASSPVAGSSYEQYF
TRBD1,TRBV13,-,TRBJ2-7,TGTGCCAGCAGCTTGGACAGGGAAGCGGACGAGCAGTACTTC,CASSLDREADEQYF
TRBD2,TRBV15,many,TRBJ2-7,TGTGCCACCAGCAGAGATGTAGCGGGGGCCTTATACGAGCAGTACTTC,CATSRDVAGALYEQYF
TRBD2,TRBV6-6,-,TRBJ2-7,TGTGCCAGCAGTTACTCTGGCGGGGGTGGTAACGAGCAGTACTTC,CASSYSGGGGNEQYF
-,TRBV5-5,-,TRBJ1-2,TGTGCCAGCAGCCAGGGTTGGGCGGGAGGCTACACCTTC,CASSQGWAGGYTF
TRBD2,TRBV5-4,-,TRBJ2-7,TGTGCCAGCAGTGCTCCGGGACTAGCGGGAGAAGTTCATACCTACGAGCAGTACTTC,CASSAPGLAGEVHTYEQYF
TRBD1,TRBV7-6,-,TRBJ1-1,TGTGCCAGCAGCCGGGACAGGGAAGCTGAAGCTTTCTTT,CASSRDREAEAFF
-,TRBV7-2,-,TRBJ1-6,TGTGCCAGCAGCTTAGGGCTGGGGGGGGCGAGGAATTCACCCCTCCACTTT,CASSLGLGGARNSPLHF
-,TRBV25-1,-,TRBJ1-3,TGTGCCAGCAGAGGTAGGGGTTTAGCTGGAAACACCATATATTTT,CASRGRGLAGNTIYF